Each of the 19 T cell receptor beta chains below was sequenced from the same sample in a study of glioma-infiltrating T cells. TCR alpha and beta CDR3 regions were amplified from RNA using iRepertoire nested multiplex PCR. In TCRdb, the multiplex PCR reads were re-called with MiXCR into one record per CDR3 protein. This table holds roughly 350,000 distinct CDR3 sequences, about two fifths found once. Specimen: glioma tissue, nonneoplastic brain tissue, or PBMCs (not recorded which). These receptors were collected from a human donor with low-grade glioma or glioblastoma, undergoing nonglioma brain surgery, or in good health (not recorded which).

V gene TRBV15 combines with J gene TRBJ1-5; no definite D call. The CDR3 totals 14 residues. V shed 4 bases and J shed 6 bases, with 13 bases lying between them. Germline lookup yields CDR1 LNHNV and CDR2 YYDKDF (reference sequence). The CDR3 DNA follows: TGTGCCACCAGCATAGTGGGAATTGGTCAGCCCCAGCATTTT. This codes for CATSIVGIGQPQHF.

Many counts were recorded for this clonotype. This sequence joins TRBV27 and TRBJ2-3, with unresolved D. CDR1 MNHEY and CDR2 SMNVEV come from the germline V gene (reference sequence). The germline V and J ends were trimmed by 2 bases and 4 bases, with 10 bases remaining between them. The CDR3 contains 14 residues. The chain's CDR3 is CASSLRSRPDTQYF. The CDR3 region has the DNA TGTGCCAGCAGTTTACGGTCCCGCCCAGATACGCAGTATTTT.

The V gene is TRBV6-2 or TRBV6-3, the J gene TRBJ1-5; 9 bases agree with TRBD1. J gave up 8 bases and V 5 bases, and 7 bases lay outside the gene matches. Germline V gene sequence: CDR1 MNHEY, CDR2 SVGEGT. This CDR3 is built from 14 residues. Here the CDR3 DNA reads TGTGCCAGCAGTGGCGGGACAGGGAATGAGCCCCAGCATTTT. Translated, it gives CASSGGTGNEPQHF.

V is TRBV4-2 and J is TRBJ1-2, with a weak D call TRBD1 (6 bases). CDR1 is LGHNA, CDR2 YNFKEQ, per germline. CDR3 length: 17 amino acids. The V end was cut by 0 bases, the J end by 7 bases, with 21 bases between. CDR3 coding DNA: TGTGCCAGCAGCCAAGAACTTTGGGACAACATTTCGGGTGGCTACACCTTC. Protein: CASSQELWDNISGGYTF.

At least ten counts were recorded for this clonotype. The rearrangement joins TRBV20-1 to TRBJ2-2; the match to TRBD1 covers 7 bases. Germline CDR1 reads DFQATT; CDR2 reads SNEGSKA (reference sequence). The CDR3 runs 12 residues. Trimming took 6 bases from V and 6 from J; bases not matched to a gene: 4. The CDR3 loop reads CSAKGASGELFF. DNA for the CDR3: TGCAGTGCCAAGGGGGCGTCCGGGGAGCTGTTTTTT.

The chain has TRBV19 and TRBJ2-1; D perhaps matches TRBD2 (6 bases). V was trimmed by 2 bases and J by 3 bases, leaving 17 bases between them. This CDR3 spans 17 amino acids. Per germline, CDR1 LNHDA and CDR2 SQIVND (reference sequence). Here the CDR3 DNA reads TGTGCCAGTAGTATATTCTATGGGGGAGGCCTCTACAATGAGCAGTTCTTC. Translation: CASSIFYGGGLYNEQFF.

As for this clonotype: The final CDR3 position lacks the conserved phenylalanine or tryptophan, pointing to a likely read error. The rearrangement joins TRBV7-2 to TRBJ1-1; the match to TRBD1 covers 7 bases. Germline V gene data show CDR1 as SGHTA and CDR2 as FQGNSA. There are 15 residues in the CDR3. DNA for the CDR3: TGCGCCAGCAGCCAGCGACAGGGTATCGGGACTGAAGCTTTCGTT. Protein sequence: CASSQRQGIGTEAFV.

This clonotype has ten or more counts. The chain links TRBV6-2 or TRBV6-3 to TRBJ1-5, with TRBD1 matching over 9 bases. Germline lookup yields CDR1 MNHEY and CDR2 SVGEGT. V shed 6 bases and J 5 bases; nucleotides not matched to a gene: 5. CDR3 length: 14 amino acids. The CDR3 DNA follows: TGTGCCAGCAGCGTGGGACAGGGAGATCAGCCCCAGCATTTT. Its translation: CASSVGQGDQPQHF.

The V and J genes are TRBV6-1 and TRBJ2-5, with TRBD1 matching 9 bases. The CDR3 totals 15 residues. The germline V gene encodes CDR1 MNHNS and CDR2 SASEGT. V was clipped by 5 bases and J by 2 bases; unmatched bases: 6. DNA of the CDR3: TGTGCCAGCAGTTCCGGGACAGGGCAACAAGAGACCCAGTACTTC. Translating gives CASSSGTGQQETQYF.

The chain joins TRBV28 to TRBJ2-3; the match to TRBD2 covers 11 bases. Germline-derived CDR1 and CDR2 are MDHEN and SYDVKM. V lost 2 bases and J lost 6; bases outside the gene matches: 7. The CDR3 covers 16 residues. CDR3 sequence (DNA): TGTGCCAGCAGTTTAGGGACTAGCGGCGCACAGGATACGCAGTATTTT. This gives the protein CASSLGTSGAQDTQYF.

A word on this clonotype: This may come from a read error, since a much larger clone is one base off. The CDR3 protein is CASEESFSSTDTKYF. The CDR3 DNA follows: TGTGCCAGCGAGGAATCATTCTCAAGCACAGATACGAAGTATTTT. This rearrangement joins TRBV28 to TRBJ2-3; D unclear. CDR3 length: 15 amino acids. The germline V gene has CDR1 MDHEN and CDR2 SYDVKM.

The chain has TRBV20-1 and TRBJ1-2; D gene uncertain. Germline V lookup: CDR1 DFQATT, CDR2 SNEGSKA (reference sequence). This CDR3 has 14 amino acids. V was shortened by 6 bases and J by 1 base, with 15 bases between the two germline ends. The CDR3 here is CSAYSRYINYGYTF. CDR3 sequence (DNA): TGCAGTGCGTACTCAAGATACATTAACTATGGCTACACCTTC.

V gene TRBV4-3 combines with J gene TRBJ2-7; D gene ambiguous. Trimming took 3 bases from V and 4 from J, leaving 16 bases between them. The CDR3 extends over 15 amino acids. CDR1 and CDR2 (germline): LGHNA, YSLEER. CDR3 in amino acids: CASSQHSLPSYEQYF. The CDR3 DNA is TGCGCCAGCAGCCAGCATTCCCTTCCCTCGTACGAGCAGTACTTC.

CDR3 nucleotide sequence: TGTGCCAGCAGCCGGGACAGCAAAAACATTCAGTACTTC. Residues: CASSRDSKNIQYF. The rearrangement joins TRBV7-3 to TRBJ2-4; 7 bases line up with TRBD1. CDR3 length: 13 residues. In germline, CDR1 is SGHTA, CDR2 FQGTGA. V was clipped by 5 bases and J by 3 bases; unmatched bases: 1.

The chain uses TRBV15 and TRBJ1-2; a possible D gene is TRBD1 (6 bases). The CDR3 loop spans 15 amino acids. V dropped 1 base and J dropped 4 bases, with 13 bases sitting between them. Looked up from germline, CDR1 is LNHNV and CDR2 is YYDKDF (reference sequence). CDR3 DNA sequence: TGTGCCACCAGCAGAGGCGGGGACATAGGCTATGGCTACACCTTC. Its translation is CATSRGGDIGYGYTF.

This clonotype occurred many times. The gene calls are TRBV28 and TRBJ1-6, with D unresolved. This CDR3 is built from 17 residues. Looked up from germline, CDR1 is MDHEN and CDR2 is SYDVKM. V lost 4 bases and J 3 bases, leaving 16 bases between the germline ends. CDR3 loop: CASSSLGAEHYNSPLHF. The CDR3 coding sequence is TGTGCCAGCAGTTCTCTAGGTGCGGAGCACTATAATTCACCCCTCCACTTT. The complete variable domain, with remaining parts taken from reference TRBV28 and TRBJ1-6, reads DVKVTQSSRYLVKRTGEKVFLECVQDMDHENMFWYRQDPGLGLRLIYFSYDVKMKEKGDIPEGYSVSREKKERFSLILESASTNQTSMYLCASSSLGAEHYNSPLHFGNGTRLTVT.

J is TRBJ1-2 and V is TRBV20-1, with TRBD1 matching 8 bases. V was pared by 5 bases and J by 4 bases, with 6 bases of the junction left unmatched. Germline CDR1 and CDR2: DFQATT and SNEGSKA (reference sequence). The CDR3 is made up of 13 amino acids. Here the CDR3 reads CSAPDRACYGYTF. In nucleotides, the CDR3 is TGCAGTGCTCCGGACAGGGCATGCTATGGCTACACCTTC.

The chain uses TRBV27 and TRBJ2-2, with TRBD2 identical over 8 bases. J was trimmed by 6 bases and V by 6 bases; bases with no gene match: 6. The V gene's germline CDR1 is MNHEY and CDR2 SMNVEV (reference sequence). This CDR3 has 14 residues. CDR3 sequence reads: CASSVTSGPGELFF. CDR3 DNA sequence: TGTGCCAGCAGCGTAACTAGCGGTCCCGGGGAGCTGTTTTTT.

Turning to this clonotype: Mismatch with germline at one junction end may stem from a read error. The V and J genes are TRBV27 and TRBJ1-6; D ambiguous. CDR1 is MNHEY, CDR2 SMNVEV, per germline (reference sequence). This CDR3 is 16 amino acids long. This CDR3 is CASSLRAGSYNSPHHF. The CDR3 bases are TGTGCCAGCAGTTTACGGGCAGGCTCCTATAATTCACCCCACCACTTT.